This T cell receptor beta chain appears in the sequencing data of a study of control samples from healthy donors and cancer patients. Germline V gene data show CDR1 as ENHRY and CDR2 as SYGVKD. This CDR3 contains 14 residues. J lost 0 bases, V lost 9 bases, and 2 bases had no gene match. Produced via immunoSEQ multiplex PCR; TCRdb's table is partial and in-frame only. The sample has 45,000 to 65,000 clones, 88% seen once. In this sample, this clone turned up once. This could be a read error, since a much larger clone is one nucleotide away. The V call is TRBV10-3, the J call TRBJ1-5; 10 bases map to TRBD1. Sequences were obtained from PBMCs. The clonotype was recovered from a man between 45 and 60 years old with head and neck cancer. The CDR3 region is CAMGTGDSNQPQHF. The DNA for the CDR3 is TGTGCCATGGGGACAGGGGATAGCAATCAGCCCCAGCATTTT.